The 13 T cell receptor beta chains given below trace back to one sample, sequenced in a study of T cell repertoires in cytomegalovirus infection. Their cognate antigens are unknown. One entry per CDR3 protein, called by TCRdb with MiXCR from the reads. The table includes roughly 920,000 distinct CDR3 sequences, roughly 30% detected once. Sequenced here: cultured CD8+ T cells from PBMCs, sampled from culture after CMV antigen stimulation. These receptors were obtained from a human donor in good health (CMV status not recorded). Some clones in this sample may be carry-over from other donors' samples.

Turning to this clonotype: The junction shows a germline mismatch at one end, possibly a read error. The V and J genes are TRBV7-9 and TRBJ2-3; D may be TRBD1 (7 bases). CDR3 size: 15 residues. Germline values: CDR1 SEHNR, CDR2 FQNEAQ (reference sequence). CDR3 amino acids: CVSSAGQSSTDTQYF. CDR3 DNA: TGTGTCAGCAGCGCGGGACAGTCTAGCACAGATACGCAGTATTTT.

This clonotype has a count of ten or more. This chain joins TRBV10-3 and TRBJ2-3; D gene ambiguous. CDR3 length: 15 amino acids. Germline V gene data show CDR1 as ENHRY and CDR2 as SYGVKD. Trimming stripped 7 bases from V and 4 bases from J, with 18 bases between. CDR3: CAIIQSVGGADTQYF. CDR3 in DNA: TGTGCCATCATACAATCCGTCGGCGGTGCAGATACGCAGTATTTT.

The V gene is TRBV18, the J gene TRBJ1-2, with D unresolved. CDR1 is KGHSH and CDR2 is LQKENI in the germline V gene. The V and J ends lost 3 bases and 6 bases respectively, with 14 bases between them. The CDR3 is 14 residues long. CDR3 region: CASSPPPLRDGYTF. In nucleotides, the CDR3 is TGTGCCAGCTCACCTCCACCCTTAAGGGATGGCTACACCTTC.

The CDR3 nucleotides are TGTGCCAGTAGTTACTTTGCGGGGGGGCCTGGTGAGCAGTTCTTC. Translated: CASSYFAGGPGEQFF. The rearrangement joins TRBV19 to TRBJ2-1; 9 nucleotides line up with TRBD2. Germline CDR1 and CDR2: LNHDA and SQIVND (reference sequence). The length of the CDR3 is 15 residues. The V gene end was trimmed by 5 bases and the J gene end by 9 bases; junction bases not matched to a gene: 11.

The table lists this clonotype with a few counts. V gene TRBV7-9 combines with J gene TRBJ2-7, with 7 bases that match TRBD1. The CDR3 has 14 amino acids. Germline V gene data show CDR1 as SEHNR and CDR2 as FQNEAQ (reference sequence). With 10 bases clipped from V and 4 bases from J, the junction kept 13 bases outside the gene matches. In DNA form, the CDR3 reads TGTGCCACCGTAACAGGGGAAGGTCCTTACGAGCAGTACTTC. Residues: CATVTGEGPYEQYF.

This clonotype was counted ten times or more. The chain links TRBV12-3 or TRBV12-4 to TRBJ1-5; possible D gene TRBD1, 6 bases. The CDR3 is 17 residues long. V was shortened by 8 bases and J by 2 bases, with 22 bases between the two germline ends. The CDR3 nucleotides are TGTGCCAGCGCCCGGGGGGGGCTGACCTGGGGCAATCAGCCCCAGCATTTT. Protein: CASARGGLTWGNQPQHF.

The chain combines TRBV7-6 with TRBJ2-3, with D uncertain. The CDR3 has 15 amino acids. Germline CDR1 reads SGHVS; CDR2 reads FNYEAQ. Trimming took off 1 base at V and 3 bases at J, with 11 bases between the two ends. CDR3 in DNA: TGTGCCAGCAGCTTAGGGAGAGATTGGACAGATACGCAGTATTTT. It specifies CASSLGRDWTDTQYF.

The rearrangement joins TRBV12-3 or TRBV12-4 to TRBJ2-1, with 7 bases matching TRBD2. This CDR3 comprises 12 residues. The ends lost 8 bases at V and 7 bases at J; junction bases unmatched: 5. CDR3 bases: TGTGCCAGCCTCCTGGGAGGGAATGAGCAGTTCTTC. Protein sequence: CASLLGGNEQFF.

This clonotype was counted between two and nine times. The rearrangement links TRBV7-3 to TRBJ2-5, with D unclear. V shed 2 bases and J shed 0 bases, with 10 bases lying between them. CDR3 length equals 15 residues. The germline V gene has CDR1 SGHTA and CDR2 FQGTGA. The CDR3 coding sequence is TGTGCCAGCAGCTTATCTGGTGGGAACCAAGAGACCCAGTACTTC. Residues: CASSLSGGNQETQYF.

The chain is built from TRBV12-3 or TRBV12-4 and TRBJ1-3; no reliable D call. Trimming removed 0 bases at V and 0 bases at J, with 12 bases between. The CDR3 is made up of 17 amino acids. The CDR3 loop reads CASSLAEGGVSGNTIYF. In DNA form, the CDR3 reads TGTGCCAGCAGTTTAGCCGAAGGCGGGGTCTCTGGAAACACCATATATTTT.

The rearrangement joins TRBV5-1 to TRBJ2-5; D is perhaps TRBD1 (6 bases). Trimming took off 4 bases at V and 7 bases at J, with 14 bases between the two ends. The CDR3 spans 13 residues. Germline-derived CDR1 and CDR2 are SGHRS and YFSETQ. Written as DNA, the CDR3 is TGCGCCAGCAGCGGCGGTATAGGGGGGACCCAGTACTTC. Translation gives CASSGGIGGTQYF. Drawing the rest from reference TRBV5-1 and TRBJ2-5, the complete variable domain is KAGVTQTPRYLIKTRGQQVTLSCSPISGHRSVSWYQQTPGQGLQFLFEYFSETQRNKGNFPGRFSGRQFSNSRSEMNVSTLELGDSALYLCASSGGIGGTQYFGPGTRLLVL.

The rearrangement links TRBV29-1 to TRBJ2-7, with D hard to call. V was shortened by 1 base and J by 2 bases, with 6 bases between the two germline ends. Germline V CDR1 and CDR2: SQVTM, ANQGSEA. CDR3 size: 12 residues. The CDR3 reads CSVEGVTYEQYF. In DNA form, the CDR3 reads TGCAGCGTTGAAGGAGTAACCTACGAGCAGTACTTC.

Only a few counts were recorded for this clonotype. A single base separates this from a much larger clone, so it may be a read error. This sequence joins TRBV5-4 and TRBJ2-3; D gene unclear. Trimming took off 4 bases at V and 3 bases at J, with 6 bases between the two ends. The CDR3 sequence is 12 residues long. Germline V CDR1 and CDR2: SGHNT, YYREEE (reference sequence). The CDR3 reads CASSPKTDTQYF. The CDR3 coding sequence is TGTGCCAGCAGCCCCAAAACAGATACGCAGTATTTT.